These T cell receptor beta chains were read from a single sample in a study of brain metastases from non-small cell lung cancer. Clones were sequenced by immunoSEQ multiplex PCR, and TCRdb holds only the in-frame ones, with some missing. The repertoire includes 1,500 to 2,000 clones, 88% of them detected once, and 4.9% sits in the top ten. Sequencing was performed on tumor-adjacent normal tissue. Source of these receptors: a donor aged 40 or older with non-small cell lung cancer. CDR3s include the opening cysteine and the closing phenylalanine or tryptophan.

TRBV6-1	TRBJ1-6	14	CASSEIGINSPLHF
TRBV4-3	TRBJ2-1	16	CASSQDAGEAYNEQFF
TRBV7-2	TRBJ2-7	14	CASSLGSWGSEQYF
TRBV18	TRBJ1-1	17	CASSLLPAGDLNTEAFF
TRBV2	TRBJ2-2	12	CASTMDTGELFF
TRBV6-5	TRBJ2-5	14	CANSLAGVRETQYF
TRBV4-1	TRBJ2-2	13	CASARDNTGELFF
TRBV23-1	TRBJ1-1	20	CASSQSSAVHGAGRGPEAFF
TRBV9	TRBJ1-4	14	CASSGQGPNEKLFF
TRBV12-3/TRBV12-4	TRBJ2-5	13	CASSWGYQETQYF
TRBV5-8	TRBJ1-2	17	CASSLGLQGALNYGYTF
TRBV5-1	TRBJ1-5	16	CASSFFNRDSNQPQHF
TRBV30	TRBJ1-6	13	CAWNPGNNSPLHF
TRBV7-9	TRBJ2-5	12	CASSLAGETQYF
TRBV6-4	TRBJ2-2	15	CASSARGPNTGELFF
TRBV2	TRBJ1-2	14	CASRRTVTNYGYTF
TRBV5-1	TRBJ1-1	15	CASRDAGTGDTEAFF
TRBV4-1	TRBJ2-1	11	CASSRGLGLFF
TRBV6-2/TRBV6-3	TRBJ2-1	12	CASSYGANEQFF
TRBV5-6	TRBJ1-1	12	CASSFGGAEAFF
TRBV19	TRBJ1-5	15	CATRTGGGRGQPQHF
TRBV4-2	TRBJ2-7	14	CASSPFLGGYEQYF
TRBV6-1	TRBJ2-5	15	CASSEQGTGSETQYF
TRBV7-9	TRBJ1-1	15	CASSLGGLGAAEAFF
TRBV30	TRBJ2-1	11	CASRMYNEQFF
TRBV27	TRBJ1-2	12	CASSSRYGRVTF
TRBV6-5	TRBJ1-2	14	CASSYSFGQHGYTF
TRBV4-3	TRBJ2-7	15	CASSHDRYSSYEQYF
TRBV7-9	TRBJ1-4	16	CASSPRRQGAGEKLFF
TRBV6-5	TRBJ1-5	12	CASSPVDQPQHF
TRBV7-6	TRBJ2-7	13	CASSLGAGTEQYF
TRBV19	TRBJ2-7	15	CASSRIAGGPSEQYF
TRBV6-5	TRBJ2-2	14	CASSPSGATGELFF
TRBV30	TRBJ2-6	14	CASPSGSGANVLTF
TRBV19	TRBJ1-5	13	CASNPQAFLAQHF